A single sample gave rise to the 6 T cell receptor beta chains below, sequenced in a study of memory CD8 T cells in hepatitis C reinfection (dated by TCRdb to about 2017). Library creation used the immunoSEQ multiplex PCR assay. TCRdb re-hosts the immuneACCESS table, in-frame sequences only. Its copies lack some clones; in the studies checked, an unresolved V gene accounts for under half of them, and the cause for the rest is not known. The sample records 44,000 or so clones, approximately 88% of which are singletons. Of the sample, around 1.2% is held by the ten largest clones. The label giving this sample's time point can be read as: peak reinfection, 3 to 8 weeks after reinfection detection. Sorted cells were sequenced directly ex vivo, with no in vitro expansion before TCR sequencing. Sequenced: naive CD8+ T cells sorted from blood. This sample's cell subset or site label indicates: total naive CD8+CD45RO- T cells. The receptors were gathered from a man aged 18 to 35 with hepatitis C virus infection.

The rearrangement uses TRBV5-1 and TRBJ1-5, with no clear D. CDR1 is SGHRS, CDR2 YFSETQ, per germline. The V gene lost 0 bases and the J gene lost 1 base, with 14 bases spanning the gap. This CDR3 is 17 amino acids long. CDR3 in DNA: TGCGCCAGCAGCTTGGCCCTAGAGTTTACGAGCAATCAGCCCCAGCATTTT. As protein: CASSLALEFTSNQPQHF.

The rearrangement joins TRBV11-2 to TRBJ2-7; 7 bases line up with TRBD2. Germline V CDR1 and CDR2: SGHAT, FQNNGV. This CDR3 contains 15 residues. J gave up 3 bases and V 1 base, and 6 bases lay outside the gene matches. CDR3 sequence reads: CASSLGWSGNYEQYV. In nucleotides, the CDR3 is TGTGCCAGCAGCTTAGGATGGAGCGGGAACTACGAGCAGTACGTC.

The chain has TRBV28 and TRBJ2-3; D is unresolved. Germline V gene lookup returns CDR1 MDHEN and CDR2 SYDVKM. Trimming shortened V by 2 bases and J by 3 bases, and 15 bases separated the two germline ends. The length of the CDR3 is 16 residues. CDR3 nucleotide sequence: TGTGCCAGCAGTTTACCCGCAGGAAGTATTACAGATACGCAGTATTTT. Translation gives CASSLPAGSITDTQYF.

This rearrangement joins TRBV18 to TRBJ2-1, with 10 bases aligning to TRBD2. The CDR3 is 15 amino acids. V shed 3 bases and J 2 bases; nucleotides not matched to a gene: 1. The germline V gene encodes CDR1 KGHSH and CDR2 LQKENI. The CDR3 sequence: CASSPGLATYNEQFF. CDR3 DNA: TGTGCCAGCTCACCGGGACTAGCGACCTACAATGAGCAGTTCTTC.

This clone appeared once. The gene calls are TRBV4-3 and TRBJ2-2; a possible D gene is TRBD2 (6 bases). The CDR3 runs to 16 residues. With 4 bases removed from V and 5 bases from J, the gap between germline ends came to 17 bases. Germline assignment: CDR1 LGHNA and CDR2 YSLEER. CDR3 loop: CASSRGLSEQTGELFF. DNA for the CDR3: TGCGCCAGCAGCCGGGGACTCTCTGAACAGACCGGGGAGCTGTTTTTT.

This clone was seen once. The rearrangement uses TRBV7-2 and TRBJ2-1, with 12 bases lining up with TRBD2. CDR1 and CDR2 from the germline V gene are SGHTA and FQGNSA. CDR3 size: 15 residues. J was trimmed by 4 bases and V by 5 bases; bases with no gene match: 3. In DNA form, the CDR3 reads TGTGCCAGCAGCCCTAGCGGGGGGGATTACAATGAGCAGTTCTTC. This codes for CASSPSGGDYNEQFF.